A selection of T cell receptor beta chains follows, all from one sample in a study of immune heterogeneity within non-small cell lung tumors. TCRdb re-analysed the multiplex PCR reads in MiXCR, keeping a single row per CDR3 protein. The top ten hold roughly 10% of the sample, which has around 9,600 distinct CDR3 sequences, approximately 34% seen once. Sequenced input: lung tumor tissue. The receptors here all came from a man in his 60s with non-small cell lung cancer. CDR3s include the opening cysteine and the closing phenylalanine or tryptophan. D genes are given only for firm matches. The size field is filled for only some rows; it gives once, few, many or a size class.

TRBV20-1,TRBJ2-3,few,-,CSAARGGSTDTQYF,TGCAGTGCTGCGAGAGGGGGAAGCACAGATACGCAGTATTTT
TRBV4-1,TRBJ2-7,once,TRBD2,CASSPGTSGRPYEQYF,TGCGCCAGCAGCCCCGGGACTAGCGGCAGACCCTACGAGCAGTACTTC
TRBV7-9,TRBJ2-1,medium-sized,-,CASWDALNEQFF,TGTGCCAGCTGGGACGCACTGAATGAGCAGTTCTTC
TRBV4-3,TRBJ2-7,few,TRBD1,CASSQDVLGQGSYGQYF,TGCGCCAGCAGCCAAGATGTTCTGGGACAGGGCTCCTACGGGCAGTACTTC
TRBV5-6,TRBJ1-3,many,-,CASSFVNSGNTIYF,TGTGCCAGCAGCTTCGTGAACTCTGGAAACACCATATATTTT
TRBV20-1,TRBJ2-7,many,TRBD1,CSATDRGVDEQYF,TGCAGTGCTACGGACAGGGGGGTTGATGAGCAGTACTTC
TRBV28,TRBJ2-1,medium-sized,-,CASSYHGAEQFF,TGTGCCAGCAGTTACCATGGGGCTGAGCAGTTCTTC
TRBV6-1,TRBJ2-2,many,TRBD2,CASRGLAGGTGELFF,TGTGCCAGCAGGGGACTAGCGGGAGGCACCGGGGAGCTGTTTTTT
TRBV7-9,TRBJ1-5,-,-,CASSLDIPNQSQHF,TGTGCCAGCAGCTTAGACATTCCCAATCAGTCCCAGCATTTT
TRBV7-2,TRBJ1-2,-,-,CASSLRGGRGYTF,TGTGCCAGCAGCTTACGGGGTGGGCGCGGCTACACCTTC
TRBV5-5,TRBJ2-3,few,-,CASSSISRDTQYF,TGTGCCAGCAGCTCGATTTCTAGGGATACGCAGTATTTT
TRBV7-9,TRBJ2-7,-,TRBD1,CASSPRTGGYEQYF,TGTGCCAGCAGCCCCCGGACAGGGGGGTACGAGCAGTACTTC
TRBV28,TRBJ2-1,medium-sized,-,CASSLDENNEQFF,TGTGCCAGCAGTCTGGACGAGAACAATGAGCAGTTCTTC
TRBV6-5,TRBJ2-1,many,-,CASSYSSGPHYNEQFF,TGTGCCAGCAGTTACAGCTCGGGACCTCACTACAATGAGCAGTTCTTC
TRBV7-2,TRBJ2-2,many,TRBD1,CASSWGFGTETGELFF,TGTGCCAGCAGCTGGGGGTTCGGGACAGAGACCGGGGAGCTGTTTTTT
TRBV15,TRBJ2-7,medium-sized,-,CATSRDFSAYEQYF,TGTGCCACCAGCAGAGATTTTTCAGCTTACGAGCAGTACTTC
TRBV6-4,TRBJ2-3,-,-,CASSEADTQYF,TGTGCCAGCAGTGAGGCAGATACGCAGTATTTT
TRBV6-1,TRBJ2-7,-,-,CASSPGGAGPPYEQYF,TGTGCCAGCAGCCCAGGAGGGGCAGGTCCCCCCTACGAGCAGTACTTC
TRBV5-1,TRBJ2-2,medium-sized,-,CASSLQGSAGELFF,TGCGCCAGCAGCTTGCAGGGTAGCGCCGGGGAGCTGTTTTTT
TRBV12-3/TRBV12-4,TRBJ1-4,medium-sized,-,CASSFSGLSNEKLFF,TGTGCCAGCAGTTTCTCTGGCCTGTCTAATGAAAAACTGTTTTTT
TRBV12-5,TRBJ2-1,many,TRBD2,CASGHPRGGSYNEQFF,TGTGCTAGTGGTCACCCCCGCGGGGGATCCTACAATGAGCAGTTCTTC
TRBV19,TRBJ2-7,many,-,CASSTGSAFFSYEQYF,TGTGCCAGTAGTACCGGTTCGGCCTTTTTCTCCTACGAGCAGTACTTC
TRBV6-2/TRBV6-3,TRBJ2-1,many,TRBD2,CASIAAGGSYNEQFF,TGTGCCAGCATCGCTGCGGGAGGTTCCTACAATGAGCAGTTCTTC